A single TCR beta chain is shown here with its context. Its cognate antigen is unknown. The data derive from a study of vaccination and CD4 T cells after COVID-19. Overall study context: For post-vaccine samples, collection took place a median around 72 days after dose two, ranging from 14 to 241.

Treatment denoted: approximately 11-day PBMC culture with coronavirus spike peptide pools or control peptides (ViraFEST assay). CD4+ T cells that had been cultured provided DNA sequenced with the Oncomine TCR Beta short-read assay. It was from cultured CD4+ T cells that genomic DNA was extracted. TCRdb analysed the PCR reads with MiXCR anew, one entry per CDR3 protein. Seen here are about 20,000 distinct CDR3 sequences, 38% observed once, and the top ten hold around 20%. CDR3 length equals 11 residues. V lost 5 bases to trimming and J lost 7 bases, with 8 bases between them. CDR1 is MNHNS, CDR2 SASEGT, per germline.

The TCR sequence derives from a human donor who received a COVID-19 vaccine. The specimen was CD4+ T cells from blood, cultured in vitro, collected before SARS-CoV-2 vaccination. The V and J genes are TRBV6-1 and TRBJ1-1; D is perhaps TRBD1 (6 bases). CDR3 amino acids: CASSRQDEAFF. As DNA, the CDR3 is TGTGCCAGCAGTCGACAGGATGAAGCTTTCTTT.